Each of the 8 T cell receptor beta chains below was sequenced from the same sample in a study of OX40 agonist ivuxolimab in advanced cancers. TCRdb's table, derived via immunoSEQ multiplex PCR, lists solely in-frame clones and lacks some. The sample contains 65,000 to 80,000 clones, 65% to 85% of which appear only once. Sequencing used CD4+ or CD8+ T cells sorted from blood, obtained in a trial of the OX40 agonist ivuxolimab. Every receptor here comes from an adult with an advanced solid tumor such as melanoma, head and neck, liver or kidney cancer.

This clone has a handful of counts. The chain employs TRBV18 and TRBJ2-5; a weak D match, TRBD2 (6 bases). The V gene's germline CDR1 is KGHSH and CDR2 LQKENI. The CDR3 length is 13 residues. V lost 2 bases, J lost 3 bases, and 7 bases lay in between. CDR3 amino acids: CASSPGGEETQYF. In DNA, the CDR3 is TGTGCCAGCTCACCAGGCGGGGAAGAGACCCAGTACTTC.

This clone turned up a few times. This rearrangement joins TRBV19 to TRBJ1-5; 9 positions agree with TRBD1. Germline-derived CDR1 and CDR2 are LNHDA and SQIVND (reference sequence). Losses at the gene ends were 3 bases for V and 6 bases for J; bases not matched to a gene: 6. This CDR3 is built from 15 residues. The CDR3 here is CASSIRTGGGQPQHF. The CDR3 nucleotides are TGTGCCAGTAGTATCCGTACAGGGGGCGGTCAGCCCCAGCATTTT.

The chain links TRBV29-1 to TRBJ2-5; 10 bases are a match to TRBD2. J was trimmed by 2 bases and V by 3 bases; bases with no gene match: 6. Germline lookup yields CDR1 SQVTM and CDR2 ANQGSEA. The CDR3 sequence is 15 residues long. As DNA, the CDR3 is TGCAGCGTTGATTTAACTAGCGGGGTTCAAGAGACCCAGTACTTC. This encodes CSVDLTSGVQETQYF.

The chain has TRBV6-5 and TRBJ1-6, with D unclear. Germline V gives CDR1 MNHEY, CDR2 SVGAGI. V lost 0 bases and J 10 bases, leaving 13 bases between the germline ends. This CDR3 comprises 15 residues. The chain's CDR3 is CASSYSEVFWSPLHF. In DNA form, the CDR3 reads TGTGCCAGCAGTTACTCGGAGGTCTTTTGGTCACCCCTCCACTTT.

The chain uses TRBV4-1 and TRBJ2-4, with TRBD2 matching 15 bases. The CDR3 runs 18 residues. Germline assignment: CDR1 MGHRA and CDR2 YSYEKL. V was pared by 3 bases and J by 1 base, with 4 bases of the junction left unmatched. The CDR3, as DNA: TGCGCCAGCAGCCAGGGACTAGCGGGAGGTAGGGCCAAAAACATTCAGTACTTC. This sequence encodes CASSQGLAGGRAKNIQYF.

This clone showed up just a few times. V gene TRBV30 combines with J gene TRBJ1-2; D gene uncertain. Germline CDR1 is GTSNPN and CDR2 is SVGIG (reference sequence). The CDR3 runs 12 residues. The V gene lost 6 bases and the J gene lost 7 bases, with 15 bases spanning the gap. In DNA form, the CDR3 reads TGTGCCTGCTTCGGACCCGCCGCTGGCTACACCTTC. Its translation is CACFGPAAGYTF.

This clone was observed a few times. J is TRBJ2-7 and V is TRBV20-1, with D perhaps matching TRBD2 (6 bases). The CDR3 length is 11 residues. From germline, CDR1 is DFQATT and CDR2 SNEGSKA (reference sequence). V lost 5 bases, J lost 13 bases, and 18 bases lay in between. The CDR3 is CSAGDGTEIYV. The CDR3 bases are TGCAGTGCTGGGGACGGGACTGAGATATACGTC.

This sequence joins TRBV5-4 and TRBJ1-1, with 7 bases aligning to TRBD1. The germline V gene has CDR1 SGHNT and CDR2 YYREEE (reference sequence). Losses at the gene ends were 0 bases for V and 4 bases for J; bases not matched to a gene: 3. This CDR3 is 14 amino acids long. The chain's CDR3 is CASSLGQGFTEAFF. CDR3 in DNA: TGTGCCAGCAGCTTGGGACAGGGCTTCACTGAAGCTTTCTTT.